Each of the 22 T cell receptor beta chains below was sequenced from the same sample in a study of T cell responses to AZD1222 COVID-19 vaccine. Profiled with immunoSEQ multiplex PCR; TCRdb holds only in-frame clones, not every one. Here the sample spans 120,000 to 150,000 clones, more than 70% being singletons. The specimen comprised peripheral blood, sampled 28 days after the second AZD1222 dose. These receptors were collected from an adult who received the AZD1222 COVID-19 vaccine.

This rearrangement joins TRBV5-1 to TRBJ2-5, with D hard to call. The CDR3 covers 15 residues. V shed 0 bases and J shed 2 bases, with 11 bases lying between them. Germline V gene sequence: CDR1 SGHRS, CDR2 YFSETQ. Here the CDR3 reads CASSLVSAGQETQYF. In DNA, the CDR3 is TGCGCCAGCAGCTTGGTCTCCGCAGGTCAAGAGACCCAGTACTTC. Drawing the rest from reference TRBV5-1 and TRBJ2-5, the complete variable domain is KAGVTQTPRYLIKTRGQQVTLSCSPISGHRSVSWYQQTPGQGLQFLFEYFSETQRNKGNFPGRFSGRQFSNSRSEMNVSTLELGDSALYLCASSLVSAGQETQYFGPGTRLLVL.

The chain joins TRBV3-1 (or the pseudogene TRBV3-2) to TRBJ2-5, with 13 bases identical to TRBD2. Trimming took 3 bases from V and 5 from J; bases not matched to a gene: 9. The CDR3 has 17 amino acids. Per germline, CDR1 LGHDT and CDR2 YNNKEL (reference sequence). The CDR3 DNA is TGTGCCAGCAGCCACACTAGCGGGAGGGCCGAGGGGGAGACCCAGTACTTC. It specifies CASSHTSGRAEGETQYF.

CDR3: CASSLGTSGTYEQYF. In DNA form, the CDR3 reads TGTGCCAGCAGCTTAGGGACTAGCGGCACCTACGAGCAGTACTTC. The gene calls are TRBV7-9 and TRBJ2-7; TRBD2 aligns across 10 bases. The length of the CDR3 is 15 residues. After removal of 1 base from V and 2 bases from J, the junction contained 2 bases not matched to a gene. Germline CDR1 SEHNR, CDR2 FQNEAQ (reference sequence). The full variable domain, rest sourced from reference TRBV7-9 and TRBJ2-7, is DTGVSQNPRHKITKRGQNVTFRCDPISEHNRLYWYRQTLGQGPEFLTYFQNEAQLEKSRLLSDRFSAERPKGSFSTLEIQRTEQGDSAMYLCASSLGTSGTYEQYFGPGTRLTVT.

Only a few counts were recorded for this clone. The rearrangement links TRBV6-6 to TRBJ1-3, with 7 bases that match TRBD1. The V and J ends lost 6 bases and 0 bases, in that order; junction bases with no gene match: 5. Germline assignment: CDR1 MNHNY and CDR2 SVGAGI (reference sequence). The CDR3 contains 15 residues. Written as DNA, the CDR3 is TGTGCCAGCAGCGACAGGGTGAGCTCTGGAAACACCATATATTTT. It specifies CASSDRVSSGNTIYF.

This clone came up once. The chain has TRBV30 and TRBJ2-5; maybe TRBD2 (6 bases). Germline V gene sequence: CDR1 GTSNPN, CDR2 SVGIG (reference sequence). Trimming pared 4 bases from V and 2 bases from J, leaving 14 bases between. The CDR3 has 14 amino acids. Written as DNA, the CDR3 is TGTGCCTGGAAGTGGGGAGGAGGGCAAGAGACCCAGTACTTC. It specifies CAWKWGGGQETQYF.

The V gene is TRBV5-1, the J gene TRBJ1-2; D not certain. The CDR3 is 15 amino acids. Trimming took 5 bases from V and 4 from J, leaving 18 bases between them. Germline lookup yields CDR1 SGHRS and CDR2 YFSETQ. This CDR3 is CASRSYSARSYGYTF. CDR3 nucleotide sequence: TGCGCCAGCAGGTCATACAGCGCTCGGAGCTATGGCTACACCTTC.

The chain has TRBV7-9 and TRBJ2-2, with 7 bases that match TRBD1. Per germline, CDR1 SEHNR and CDR2 FQNEAQ (reference sequence). V shed 6 bases, J shed 3 bases, and the junction held 4 bases outside the gene matches. This CDR3 comprises 14 residues. In nucleotides, the CDR3 is TGTGCCAGCAGATCGGGACAGCACACCGGGGAGCTGTTTTTT. It yields the protein CASRSGQHTGELFF. Drawing the rest from reference TRBV7-9 and TRBJ2-2, the complete variable domain is DTGVSQNPRHKITKRGQNVTFRCDPISEHNRLYWYRQTLGQGPEFLTYFQNEAQLEKSRLLSDRFSAERPKGSFSTLEIQRTEQGDSAMYLCASRSGQHTGELFFGEGSRLTVL.

The V call is TRBV6-5, the J call TRBJ2-3; D may be TRBD2 (6 bases). The CDR3 length is 15 residues. Trimming pared 2 bases from V and 4 bases from J, leaving 13 bases between. Germline CDR1 reads MNHEY; CDR2 reads SVGAGI. As DNA, the CDR3 is TGTGCCAGCAGTTACGGGACTTACCTCCCAGATACGCAGTATTTT. This codes for CASSYGTYLPDTQYF.

The chain carries TRBV6-6 and TRBJ1-5; no clear D gene. The V end lost 7 bases, the J end lost 4 bases, and 14 bases lay between the germline ends. Germline lookup yields CDR1 MNHNY and CDR2 SVGAGI (reference sequence). The CDR3 covers 14 residues. CDR3 region: CASKEWAENQPQHF. CDR3 coding DNA: TGTGCCAGCAAGGAATGGGCAGAGAATCAGCCCCAGCATTTT.

This chain links TRBV5-1 with TRBJ1-4, with D hard to call. Between the trimmed V and J ends, which lost 5 bases and 8 bases, there was a span of 13 bases. The germline V gene encodes CDR1 SGHRS and CDR2 YFSETQ. There are 13 residues in the CDR3. Written as DNA, the CDR3 is TGCGCCAGCAGTTGGGGATCGAGCGAAAAACTGTTTTTT. Its translation is CASSWGSSEKLFF.

This chain uses TRBV28 with TRBJ2-2; tentatively, D is TRBD1 (6 bases). With 6 bases removed from V and 4 bases from J, the gap between germline ends came to 9 bases. The CDR3 totals 13 residues. Germline assignment: CDR1 MDHEN and CDR2 SYDVKM. The CDR3 DNA sequence: TGTGCCAGCAGATCAGGGGTCACCGGGGAGCTGTTTTTT. Translation gives CASRSGVTGELFF.

The V call is TRBV5-1, the J call TRBJ2-1; no firm D call. The CDR3 runs to 15 residues. Trimming shortened V by 5 bases and J by 5 bases, and 17 bases separated the two germline ends. CDR1 and CDR2 from the germline V gene are SGHRS and YFSETQ. The CDR3 protein is CASRLIPSVNNEQFF. In DNA, the CDR3 is TGCGCCAGCAGACTTATTCCGTCGGTGAACAATGAGCAGTTCTTC.

V is TRBV7-8 and J is TRBJ1-5, with D perhaps matching TRBD1 (5 bases). V gave up 2 bases and J gave up 2 bases, with 7 bases separating them. This CDR3 region has 14 residues. The germline CDR1 and CDR2 sequences are SGHVS and FQNEAQ. CDR3 sequence reads: CASSLSGGNQPQHF. In DNA form, the CDR3 reads TGTGCCAGCAGCTTATCGGGGGGCAATCAGCCCCAGCATTTT.

The chain carries TRBV9 and TRBJ2-1; 8 bases align to TRBD2. Germline V gene sequence: CDR1 SGDLS, CDR2 YYNGEE. This CDR3 has 15 residues. V lost 4 bases, J lost 7 bases, and 10 bases stayed unmatched. CDR3 sequence reads: CASSSLAGWGNEQFF. The CDR3 DNA reads TGTGCCAGCAGCTCCCTAGCGGGCTGGGGGAATGAGCAGTTCTTC. The variable domain in full, completed from reference TRBV9 and TRBJ2-1, reads DSGVTQTPKHLITATGQRVTLRCSPRSGDLSVYWYQQSLDQGLQFLIQYYNGEERAKGNILERFSAQQFPDLHSELNLSSLELGDSALYFCASSSLAGWGNEQFFGPGTRLTVL.

With regard to this clone: A junction end diverges from the germline sequence, so it may reflect a read error. This sequence joins TRBV6-1 and TRBJ1-5; 7 bases fit TRBD1. CDR1 is MNHNS and CDR2 is SASEGT in the germline V gene. CDR3 size: 16 residues. CDR3 protein: CASSGAPGTVNQPQHF. CDR3 nucleotides: TGTGCCAGTAGTGGGGCCCCCGGGACAGTAAATCAGCCCCAGCATTTT.

The gene calls are TRBV4-3 and TRBJ1-1; D uncertain. V was cut by 2 bases and J by 1 base, with 11 bases left in between. Per germline, CDR1 LGHNA and CDR2 YSLEER. CDR3 length equals 15 residues. CDR3 residues: CASSQPGAGNTEAFF. The DNA of the CDR3 is TGCGCCAGCAGCCAACCCGGAGCGGGGAACACTGAAGCTTTCTTT.

V gene TRBV30 combines with J gene TRBJ1-4, with a weak D call TRBD1 (5 bases). The CDR3 covers 13 residues. V was clipped by 1 base and J by 8 bases, with 11 bases between them. The germline V gene encodes CDR1 GTSNPN and CDR2 SVGIG (reference sequence). This CDR3 reads CAWSGGGREKLFF. In DNA form, the CDR3 reads TGTGCCTGGAGTGGGGGGGGAAGGGAAAAACTGTTTTTT.

This chain links TRBV2 with TRBJ2-1; D may correspond to TRBD1 or TRBD2 (5 bases each). Germline V gene data show CDR1 as SNHLY and CDR2 as FYNNEI. Trimming stripped 5 bases from V and 10 bases from J, with 21 bases between. The length of the CDR3 is 15 residues. The CDR3 region is CASSYTGTTRREQFF. The CDR3 DNA is TGTGCCAGCAGTTATACCGGGACCACCCGGCGGGAGCAGTTCTTC.

This chain connects TRBV6-5 to TRBJ1-2; 9 bases map to TRBD1. Germline CDR1 and CDR2: MNHEY and SVGAGI. Trimming cost V 5 bases and J 4 bases; bases outside gene matches: 5. This CDR3 contains 14 residues. The CDR3 DNA follows: TGTGCCAGCAGTCCCGGGACAGGGATCTATGGCTACACCTTC. Translating gives CASSPGTGIYGYTF.

This chain links TRBV7-3 with TRBJ2-3, with D maybe TRBD2 (5 bases). The V and J ends lost 4 bases and 2 bases respectively, with 16 bases between them. Germline assignment: CDR1 SGHTA and CDR2 FQGTGA. The CDR3 contains 16 residues. DNA for the CDR3: TGTGCCAGCAGCTCCGGAAACGGACTCACCACAGATACGCAGTATTTT. Protein sequence: CASSSGNGLTTDTQYF.

V usage is TRBV5-5 and J usage is TRBJ1-3; D remains unclear. CDR3 length: 14 residues. The ends were cut back, 0 bases at V and 0 bases at J, with 4 bases in the middle. Per germline, CDR1 SGHKS and CDR2 YYEKEE (reference sequence). CDR3: CASSLGSSGNTIYF. Here the CDR3 DNA reads TGTGCCAGCAGCTTGGGGAGCTCTGGAAACACCATATATTTT.

The chain employs TRBV6-2 or TRBV6-3 and TRBJ1-1, with D uncertain. This CDR3 contains 16 residues. CDR1 and CDR2 (germline): MNHEY, SVGEGT. With 4 bases removed from V and 1 base from J, the gap between germline ends came to 16 bases. The CDR3 DNA follows: TGTGCCAGCAGTTTTACCCCGGCGGGCTGGAACACTGAAGCTTTCTTT. Amino acids: CASSFTPAGWNTEAFF.